A selection of T cell receptor beta chains follows, all from one sample in a study of T cell changes during pregnancy in multiple sclerosis. Clones were sequenced by immunoSEQ multiplex PCR, and TCRdb holds only the in-frame ones, with some missing. The table shows 68,000 or so clones, with 75% to 95% occurring only once. The source material was peripheral blood, sampled in the second trimester of pregnancy. The source of these receptors is a female donor with multiple sclerosis, enrolled in a pregnancy study. CDR3s include the opening cysteine and the closing phenylalanine or tryptophan. A D gene is named only where the DNA matches it firmly. Size values are once, few and many counts, or a class for expanded clones, and some rows have none.

abundance	v_gene	j_gene	d_gene	CDR3nt	CDR3aa
-	TRBV9	TRBJ1-2	-	TGTGCCAGCAGCCCCGGCGGGTCGAACTATGGCTACACCTTC	CASSPGGSNYGYTF
-	TRBV6-5	TRBJ1-3	TRBD1	TGTGCCAGCAGACCCAGGGGGTCAGGAAACACCATATATTTT	CASRPRGSGNTIYF
-	TRBV19	TRBJ1-5	-	TGTGCCAGTAGTATAAGTTTCATCGACAGTTATCAGCCCCAGCATTTT	CASSISFIDSYQPQHF
-	TRBV7-3	TRBJ2-5	TRBD1	TGTGCCAGCAGCTTGACAGGGGGCTCGGAGACCCAGTACTTC	CASSLTGGSETQYF
-	TRBV7-6	TRBJ1-5	TRBD1	TGTGCCAGCAGCTCTCGGAGGGACAGGGCACCGAACATTCAGCATTTT	CASSSRRDRAPNIQHF
-	TRBV7-2	TRBJ2-5	TRBD2	TGTGCCAGCAGCCGACGACTAGCGGGGGGGCGTGAGACCCAGTACTTC	CASSRRLAGGRETQYF
-	TRBV11-2	TRBJ2-1	-	TGTGCCAGCAGCTTAGACTGGTTCCCCGGTCTAGCGCCGGCAGGAAATGAGCAGTTCTTC	CASSLDWFPGLAPAGNEQFF
once	TRBV6-1	TRBJ1-1	-	TGTGCCAGCAGTGAATTGTCAGGAAAAGCTTTCTTT	CASSELSGKAFF
few	TRBV10-3	TRBJ2-7	-	TGTGCCATCAGTGACCCTGGGCGGGGGCAATCCTACGAGCAGTACTTC	CAISDPGRGQSYEQYF
-	TRBV27	TRBJ1-6	-	TGTGCCAGCAGTTTCCGAGGTTCACCCCTCCACTTT	CASSFRGSPLHF
-	TRBV7-9	TRBJ2-1	TRBD1	TGTGCCAGCAGCGGGGTCTTGAGTGGGGGACAGCACAATGAGCAGTTCTTC	CASSGVLSGGQHNEQFF
-	TRBV4-3	TRBJ2-2	TRBD2	TGCGCCAGCAGCCAGCGGGGGGACACCGGGGAGCTGTTTTTT	CASSQRGDTGELFF
-	TRBV6-5	TRBJ1-1	-	TGTGCCAGCAGGAATGCGGGATTGAACACTGAAGCTTTCTTT	CASRNAGLNTEAFF
-	TRBV7-2	TRBJ2-7	TRBD2	TGTGCCAGCAGCCCAGGGCCTAGCGGGGGAGAGAAAGAGCAGTACTTC	CASSPGPSGGEKEQYF
-	TRBV2	TRBJ2-7	-	TGTGCCAGCCGGGGTCGGACGGGTCCCTACGAGCAGTACTTC	CASRGRTGPYEQYF
-	TRBV6-5	TRBJ1-1	-	TGTGCCACCTGGGGGGGCGGGAACACTGAAGCTTTCTTT	CATWGGGNTEAFF
-	TRBV7-3	TRBJ1-1	TRBD1	TGTGCCAGCAGCGAGACAGGGGGCTTCACTGAAGCTTTCTTT	CASSETGGFTEAFF
once	TRBV30	TRBJ1-2	TRBD1	TGTGCCTGGAGTGTTTCCGGGACAGGGGGTTATGGCTACACCTTC	CAWSVSGTGGYGYTF
-	TRBV27	TRBJ2-7	-	TGTGCCAGCAGTTTGGGTAGAGGGGAGCAGTACTTC	CASSLGRGEQYF
-	TRBV2	TRBJ1-2	-	TGTGCCAGCAGTGCCAGGGATGTCTATGGCTACACCTTC	CASSARDVYGYTF
-	TRBV28	TRBJ1-1	-	TGTGCCAGCAGTTTCGTATTAGGGAGTACTGAAGCTTTCTTT	CASSFVLGSTEAFF
-	TRBV19	TRBJ1-2	TRBD1	TGTGCCGCCCGCGGGAAATCCGGGACAGTCTATGGCTACACCTTC	CAARGKSGTVYGYTF
-	TRBV30	TRBJ1-6	TRBD1	TGTGCCTGCGGGACAGATAATTCACCCCTCCACTTT	CACGTDNSPLHF
-	TRBV11-1	TRBJ1-1	-	TGTGCCAGCAGCTCCCAGGGGCTCCAGGTTGAAGCTTTCTTT	CASSSQGLQVEAFF
-	TRBV18	TRBJ2-1	TRBD2	TGTGCCAGCTCACCCTCTAGCGGGGGGGCCCTTCTTCGAGAGCAGTTCTTC	CASSPSSGGALLREQFF
-	TRBV6-6	TRBJ1-1	TRBD1	TGTGCCAGCAGCCAAACAGGGGGCGGCACTGAAGCTTTCTTT	CASSQTGGGTEAFF
-	TRBV14	TRBJ2-7	-	TGTGCCAGCAGCCACCGGAGGGGGCTATACGAGCAGTACTTC	CASSHRRGLYEQYF
-	TRBV5-4	TRBJ2-3	TRBD1	TGTGCCAGCACCCCGAGGACAGGTGCAGCAGATACGCAGTATTTT	CASTPRTGAADTQYF
-	TRBV19	TRBJ2-7	TRBD2	TGTGCCAGTAGTCGAGGGGTAGCGGGAATCTACGAGCAGTACTTC	CASSRGVAGIYEQYF
-	TRBV5-4	TRBJ1-4	-	TGTGCCAGCAGCGAGAGCGGAAAACTAAAAAAACTGTTTTTT	CASSESGKLKKLFF
-	TRBV15	TRBJ1-2	-	TGTGCCACCAGCAGAGAGGCAGGAACTAACTATGGCTACACCTTC	CATSREAGTNYGYTF
-	TRBV21-1	TRBJ1-1	-	TGTGCCAGCAGCAAATTAAGGGAGGTGAACACTGAAGCTTTCTTT	CASSKLREVNTEAFF
-	TRBV6-1	TRBJ1-6	-	TGTGCCAGCAGTTCACGGGCGGGGGTTAATCAGCCCCTCCACTTT	CASSSRAGVNQPLHF
-	TRBV6-1	TRBJ2-5	TRBD2	TGTGCCAGCAGTGAAGGGACTAGCTCAGAGACCCAGTACTTC	CASSEGTSSETQYF
-	TRBV4-1	TRBJ2-2	TRBD2	TGCGCCAGCAGCCAATGGGTTGGCGGGGGATATGACGGGGAGCTGTTTTTT	CASSQWVGGGYDGELFF
-	TRBV5-8	TRBJ1-1	TRBD1	TGTGCCAGCAGCCCCGACAGGGTAGGCGCTGAAGCTTTCTTT	CASSPDRVGAEAFF